The sequence of this T cell receptor (beta chain) was determined in a study of T cells in Graves' hyperthyroidism and ophthalmopathy. This CDR3 comprises 10 residues. V dropped 4 bases and J dropped 4 bases, with 3 bases sitting between them. Per the germline V gene, CDR1 is GTSNPN and CDR2 is SVGIG (reference sequence). There were TCR beta CDR3 regions amplified from RNA transcripts. The HTBI primer set was used in a first-round RT-PCR of the TCR CDR3. MiXCR was run by TCRdb on the multiplex PCR reads, yielding one entry per CDR3 protein. The table includes 650,000 to 750,000 distinct CDR3 sequences, around 15% detected once.

The receptor was derived from a woman under 30 with Graves' hyperthyroidism. The chain has TRBV30 and TRBJ2-3; D remains unclear. The source material was blood. The CDR3 DNA sequence: TGTGCCTGGATTTCAGATACGCAGTATTTT. Protein sequence: CAWISDTQYF.